This T cell receptor beta chain was sequenced for a study of tumor-infiltrating lymphocytes in primary liver carcinoma listed by TCRdb under 2017. Regarding the complete study: The five patients, three men and two women aged 30 to 69 years, had hepatocellular carcinoma (four) or combined HCC and intrahepatic cholangiocarcinoma (one). The five patients had tumors of stage T1-T3 N0M0, with maximum diameters ranging from 4.2 to 10 cm. Each sample produced about 3.65 to 7.13 million productive TCRbeta reads, and read depth showed no significant difference between tissue types. For each liver tumor, the study sampled five regions along with adjacent normal tissue and blood, and applied TCRbeta repertoire sequencing, expression microarrays and whole-exome sequencing. A total of 35 or so specimens from 5 patients went through TCRbeta repertoire sequencing, namely 25 tumor regions, 5 adjacent noncancerous liver tissues and 5 peripheral blood samples. Agilent mRNA microarray profiling was performed on the approximately 25 tumor region samples to relate TCRbeta repertoire diversity to the local molecular phenotype. Repertoires from technical replicates were highly reproducible, with mean shared-clone rates roughly 0.89 and correlation coefficients above 0.98. On the study overall, not on this receptor specifically: Because the samples were bulk and unsorted, CD4+ and CD8+ T cell repertoires could not be compared. With just a handful of patients in the study, the authors point out that the findings should be validated in a larger study. A significantly larger repertoire fraction was made up by the top 250 clones in tumors than in blood (p = 0.039). Only the TCR beta chain was sequenced, so true repertoire diversity is likely underestimated because unpaired alpha chains were not captured. Just about 8-25% of top clones turned up in all five regions of a tumor, which suggests spatial heterogeneity among tumor-infiltrating T cells. Consistent with antigen-driven expansion, pairs of tumor regions showed higher repertoire overlap (mean roughly 35%) than either tumor-adjacent pairs (approximately 17%) or tumor-blood pairs (around 15%).

Total RNA and DNA were co-extracted without cell sorting from around 20-30 mg of bulk tissue using the AllPrep DNA/RNA mini kit. Between late 2015 and early 2016, five patients in China with histopathologically diagnosed primary liver carcinoma had their tumors surgically resected. Chronic HBV infection was present in the patients, and the patients were treatment-naive at sampling. Each tumor was sampled at five spatially separated regions: the superior, inferior, left-lateral and right-lateral poles and the tumor centre. According to histology, viable tumor cells made up more than 80% of every tumor sample. Each fresh piece of tumor and adjacent tissue was cut in two, with one half stored in RNAlater at -80 degrees C and the other half sent for histology. Note on this clonotype: Which antigen it targets is not known. Per-base qualities were not stored, and no clone one base away is much larger.

Here V drops 6 bases and J drops 1 base, and the junction holds 11 bases not matched to any gene. The cysteine opens and the phenylalanine closes a CDR3 of 16 amino acids. Only the CDR3 portion is preserved as DNA: 48 bases, with reading frame beginning at the first base. Reading the germline V gene gives CDR1 MNHNS and CDR2 SASEGT. Using a constant-region primer and ProtoScript II reverse transcriptase, TCRbeta-specific cDNA was reverse-transcribed from roughly 500 ng total RNA. Construction of the TCRbeta libraries relied on three nested rounds of multiplex PCR, following a slightly modified ARM-PCR procedure. Each of the first two PCR rounds ran for 10 cycles and used multiplex TRBV1-TRBV30 forward primers together with a Cbeta reverse primer. Sample barcodes and Illumina adapters were attached in a final 25-cycle PCR using Deep VentR polymerase. Before sequencing, amplicons of 200-500 bp were purified from gel using a QIAquick gel extraction kit. An Illumina HiSeq 2500 was used to sequence the TCRbeta amplicons with 250-bp paired-end reads. The paper's data handling went like this. Reads were quality-trimmed with Trimmomatic v0.33, and paired reads were merged with FLASH v1.2.11 to recover full CDR3 sequences. MiGEC v1.2.1b assigned V, D and J germline segments to the rearranged TCRbeta sequences. Clonotype statistics and Shannon-Wiener diversity indices were computed with VDJtools v1.0.0. To reduce sampling bias, subsequent analyses other than the diversity analysis used only the 250 most abundant clonotypes in each sample. TCRdb trimmed public reads at Q25 via fastp, called clones via MiXCR and kept in-frame beta chains. One record per CDR3 amino acid sequence lists the most common genes and DNA. For this entry, the V and J calls and clone size follow TCRdb and not the study's own pipeline. The sample table holds over 40,000 distinct CDR3 sequences, of which around 82% were seen once. Roughly 25% of the sample lies in the top ten.

Recombination joined TRBV6-1 with TRBJ1-1; TRBD1 agrees with 7 junctional bases. This clonotype originated in a man aged 35-49 years with primary liver carcinoma and hepatitis B virus infection. Sequenced: liver tumor tissue from sampling region 5. What the cell subset or site label conveys for this sample: tumor region T5, tumor centre. The DNA reads as follows: TGTGCCAGCAGAAAAGGGACAGTCCCAACGAACACTGAAGCTTTCTTT. The encoded protein is CASRKGTVPTNTEAFF.